The clone carrying this TCR beta chain was recorded at least ten times. The antigen is undetermined. From approximately 9.3 ml of fresh peripheral blood, PBMCs were isolated. This entry comes from a study of T cells in Graves' hyperthyroidism and ophthalmopathy. It was RNA transcripts that yielded the amplified TCR beta CDR3 regions. In the first-round RT-PCR of the TCR CDR3, the HTBI primer set was used. TCRdb independently ran MiXCR on the multiplex PCR reads; one entry per CDR3 protein. The data contain roughly 800,000 distinct CDR3 sequences, about two fifths of them singletons. Trimming took 1 base from V and 3 from J, leaving 13 bases between them. The germline V gene encodes CDR1 SGHVS and CDR2 FQNEAQ. The CDR3 contains 15 residues. Findings of the study overall: A median around 6 months before onset, the model predicted ophthalmopathy.

This receptor was identified in a man between 18 and 35 years old with Graves' hyperthyroidism. The chain joins TRBV7-8 to TRBJ2-7; maybe TRBD2 (6 bases). The sample was blood. CDR3 sequence reads: CASSLDRGNDYEQYF. The CDR3, as DNA: TGTGCCAGCAGCTTAGATCGGGGGAATGACTACGAGCAGTACTTC. Based on the CDR3 plus reference TRBV7-8 and TRBJ2-7, the full variable domain is GAGVSQSPRYKVAKRGQDVALRCDPISGHVSLFWYQQALGQGPEFLTYFQNEAQLDKSGLPSDRFFAERPEGSVSTLKIQRTQQEDSAVYLCASSLDRGNDYEQYFGPGTRLTVT.